The clone carrying this T cell receptor (beta chain) has only one observation. These data are taken from a study of blood T cell repertoires in COVID-19. Study-wide background: Acute and convalescent COVID-19 specimens originated in the United States, Italy and Spain. PBMCs, B-cell-depleted T cells, or T cells provided the cDNA or gDNA that made up the material.

Germline V lookup: CDR1 SGHTA, CDR2 FQGNSA. The CDR3 spans 14 residues. Trimming took 1 base from V and 7 from J, leaving 13 bases between them. Source study methods: How many nucleated cells were present was estimated from reference gene primer amplification. The data were produced by immunoSEQ multiplex PCR, yet TCRdb's version contains in-frame clones alone and is incomplete. V and J calls and clone size follow that table, whereas D and trimming were derived from the DNA. The profile shows roughly 200,000 clones, roughly 82% of them singletons. Seattle researchers signed up patients amid active infection and tracked them longitudinally.

This clonotype was sampled from a woman aged 60-75 years with COVID-19, enrolled during active disease. This chain joins TRBV7-2 and TRBJ1-2, with a weak D call TRBD1 (5 bases). Sequenced: peripheral blood. The CDR3 DNA is TGTGCCAGCAGCTTAGGGTCAGGGAAAGGTGGCTACACCTTC. Translation: CASSLGSGKGGYTF.